One TCR beta chain is described in this entry. Its matching antigen is unknown. This record comes from a study of T cell responses to AZD1222 COVID-19 vaccine. Study-level results: Females made up more of the donors, who were largely white British, and clonal diversity may have come out too low.

This CDR3 has 16 amino acids. Germline V gives CDR1 MNHEY, CDR2 SVGAGI. V dropped 2 bases and J dropped 0; count of bases not matched to a gene: 4. Some clones are missing from TCRdb's copy, which holds only in-frame ones; the method was immunoSEQ multiplex PCR. This sample carries some 120,000 clones, about 88% of them seen once, and the ten largest clones take under 3%. The specimen comprised peripheral blood, sampled 28 days after the second AZD1222 dose. The sequence was obtained from an adult who received the AZD1222 COVID-19 vaccine. The chain recombines TRBV6-5 with TRBJ1-5; 7 bases agree with TRBD1. The CDR3 bases are TGTGCCAGCAGTTACACGACAGGGAATAGCAATCAGCCCCAGCATTTT. Translated, it gives CASSYTTGNSNQPQHF.